This entry lists 10 T cell receptor beta chains sequenced from one sample in a study of cytomegalovirus exposure and HLA in healthy donors. PCR used 60 Vbeta primers and 13 Jbeta primers. TCRdb's table, derived via immunoSEQ multiplex PCR, lists solely in-frame clones and lacks some. The repertoire consists of tens of thousands of clones, with approximately 84% occurring once and the leading ten covering 2.1%. Sequenced input: PBMCs. These TCRs come from a man younger than 30 in good health and CMV-seronegative.

CDR3 protein: CASSIVDRGYEQYF. The CDR3 DNA reads TGTGCCAGTAGTATAGTCGACAGGGGCTACGAGCAGTACTTC. This chain joins TRBV19 and TRBJ2-7; TRBD1 matches 8 bases. The CDR3 totals 14 residues. The germline V gene has CDR1 LNHDA and CDR2 SQIVND (reference sequence). With V trimmed by 1 base and J by 3 bases, 2 bases remained unmatched.

V and J are TRBV11-2 and TRBJ2-7; no clear D gene. Germline CDR1 and CDR2: SGHAT and FQNNGV. The V and J ends lost 4 bases and 2 bases respectively, with 6 bases between them. CDR3 length: 12 amino acids. CDR3: CASSSVPYEQYF. The CDR3 DNA reads TGTGCCAGCAGCTCCGTTCCCTACGAGCAGTACTTC.

The genes are TRBV1 and TRBJ2-5; the listed D gene, TRBD1, was not tested against the DNA. TRBV1 is designated a pseudogene. The CDR3 loop spans 15 amino acids. The CDR3 spells CTSIRDRGNGETQYF. Written as DNA, the CDR3 is TGCACCAGCATCCGGGACAGGGGGAATGGAGAGACCCAGTACTTC.

The chain links TRBV19 to TRBJ1-5; 7 nucleotides align to TRBD1. With V trimmed by 3 bases and J by 1 base, 12 bases remained unmatched. The CDR3 covers 18 residues. Germline CDR1 LNHDA, CDR2 SQIVND (reference sequence). CDR3 bases: TGTGCCAGTAGTATCAAAAGGACAGGTCTTTCGAGCAATCAGCCCCAGCATTTT. This gives the protein CASSIKRTGLSSNQPQHF.

The rearrangement joins TRBV7-2 to TRBJ2-1; 10 positions agree with TRBD2. Unmatched junction bases numbered 3, after V lost 4 bases and J lost 3 bases. Germline V gene lookup returns CDR1 SGHTA and CDR2 FQGNSA. The CDR3 runs 15 residues. This chain's CDR3 is CASSWSSGSYNEQFF. Written as DNA, the CDR3 is TGTGCCAGCAGCTGGTCTAGCGGGAGCTACAATGAGCAGTTCTTC.

The chain is built from TRBV15 and TRBJ1-4; tentative D call: TRBD1 (5 bases). This CDR3 has 16 residues. Germline V gives CDR1 LNHNV, CDR2 YYDKDF (reference sequence). The ends were cut back, 1 base at V and 0 bases at J, with 9 bases in the middle. The CDR3 sequence is CATSRGMTATNEKLFF. The CDR3 bases are TGTGCCACCAGCAGAGGGATGACAGCAACTAATGAAAAACTGTTTTTT. The variable domain in full, completed from reference TRBV15 and TRBJ1-4, reads DAMVIQNPRYQVTQFGKPVTLSCSQTLNHNVMYWYQQKSSQAPKLLFHYYDKDFNNEADTPDNFQSRRPNTSFCFLDIRSPGLGDTAMYLCATSRGMTATNEKLFFGSGTQLSVL.

V gene TRBV19 combines with J gene TRBJ1-1; weak D call: TRBD1 (6 bases). Trimming cost V 4 bases and J 1 base, with 7 bases left between them. The CDR3 has 13 amino acids. Germline CDR1 and CDR2: LNHDA and SQIVND (reference sequence). CDR3 amino acids: CASSKGQNTEAFF. The CDR3 region has the DNA TGTGCCAGTAGTAAGGGACAGAACACTGAAGCTTTCTTT.

This clone appeared a single time. The chain links TRBV19 to TRBJ1-4; 7 bases agree with TRBD1. Germline values: CDR1 LNHDA, CDR2 SQIVND (reference sequence). The CDR3 totals 14 residues. The trim removed 6 bases at V and 5 bases at J, leaving 6 bases unmatched. For the CDR3, the DNA is TGTGCCAGTAGCCCGACAGGGACGAATGAAAAACTGTTTTTT. Protein product: CASSPTGTNEKLFF.

This clone was seen a few times. This chain joins TRBV6-1 and TRBJ2-3; tentative D call: TRBD1 (5 bases). The V end was cut by 0 bases, the J end by 2 bases, with 9 bases between. The germline V gene has CDR1 MNHNS and CDR2 SASEGT. The CDR3 is made up of 15 amino acids. The CDR3 bases are TGTGCCAGCAGTGAAGCCAACAGGTTCACAGATACGCAGTATTTT. Translated: CASSEANRFTDTQYF.

The V gene is TRBV5-1, the J gene TRBJ2-1; TRBD2 matches 12 bases. This CDR3 contains 15 residues. J gave up 15 bases and V 0 bases, and 10 bases lay outside the gene matches. CDR1 SGHRS and CDR2 YFSETQ come from the germline V gene. CDR3 residues: CASSLDSSGRAEGFF. The CDR3 DNA is TGCGCCAGCAGCTTGGATTCTAGCGGGAGGGCCGAGGGGTTCTTC.